Listed below are T cell receptor beta chains from one sample, sequenced in a study of CD4+ T cells in melanoma. Sequencing used immunoSEQ multiplex PCR; TCRdb keeps in-frame clones, though not all of them. The sample carries some 50,000 clones, 75% to 90% recorded once. The sample comprised peripheral blood. The receptors were sampled from a human donor with melanoma. The CDR3 runs from the conserved cysteine through the conserved F or W. A D gene is named only where the DNA matches it firmly. Clone size is stated in some rows and not others, as once, few, many or a class when expanded.

CASSLAREGSPLHF	TGCGCCAGCAGCTTGGCCAGGGAAGGTTCACCCCTCCACTTT	-	-	TRBV5-1	TRBJ1-6
CAISEMSGGASETQYF	TGTGCCATCAGTGAGATGAGCGGGGGGGCCTCCGAGACCCAGTACTTC	TRBD2	-	TRBV10-3	TRBJ2-5
CATSRGRPYEQYF	TGTGCCACCAGCAGAGGCAGGCCCTACGAGCAGTACTTC	-	once	TRBV15	TRBJ2-7
CASSSSPVTDTQYF	TGTGCCAGCAGCTCTAGCCCGGTCACAGATACGCAGTATTTT	-	-	TRBV7-3	TRBJ2-3
CASSLRAGTVEDTQYF	TGTGCCAGCAGCTTAAGGGCCGGGACAGTAGAAGATACGCAGTATTTT	TRBD1	-	TRBV7-3	TRBJ2-3
CASSFGQGWSAYEQYF	TGTGCCAGCAGCTTTGGTCAGGGGTGGTCGGCCTACGAGCAGTACTTC	-	-	TRBV7-9	TRBJ2-7
CASSSTGTGVYEQYF	TGTGCCAGCAGTTCGACCGGGACAGGAGTCTACGAGCAGTACTTC	TRBD1	-	TRBV28	TRBJ2-7
CASSMVGQGSYGYTF	TGTGCCAGTAGTATGGTGGGACAGGGGAGCTATGGCTACACCTTC	TRBD1	-	TRBV19	TRBJ1-2
CASSLAVTGGYGYTF	TGCGCCAGCAGCTTGGCCGTGACAGGGGGCTATGGCTACACCTTC	TRBD1	-	TRBV5-1	TRBJ1-2
CASSHRLGMASYNEQFF	TGTGCCAGCAGCCACAGGCTTGGGATGGCATCCTACAATGAGCAGTTCTTC	-	-	TRBV14	TRBJ2-1
CASSQRAVNTEAFF	TGCGCCAGCAGCCAACGAGCGGTGAACACTGAAGCTTTCTTT	-	-	TRBV4-1	TRBJ1-1
CASSPPVAPVQETQYF	TGTGCCAGCTCACCACCGGTGGCTCCTGTACAAGAGACCCAGTACTTC	-	-	TRBV18	TRBJ2-5
CASWGQPSYEQYF	TGTGCCAGCTGGGGACAGCCCTCCTACGAGCAGTACTTC	TRBD1	-	TRBV28	TRBJ2-7
CASSYSGTMPLEAFF	TGTGCCAGCAGTTACTCAGGGACCATGCCTCTGGAAGCTTTCTTT	-	once	TRBV6-5	TRBJ1-1